This is a list of T cell receptor beta chains from one sample in a study of PD-L1 blockade in urothelial cancer. The repertoire was sequenced with immunoSEQ multiplex PCR; TCRdb's copy has only in-frame clones and lacks some. Here the sample spans 50,000 or so clones, over 75% being singletons. The material was PBMCs, obtained around atezolizumab (anti-PD-L1) treatment. The receptors here all came from a man between 65 and 79 years old with urothelial cancer. CDR3s include the opening cysteine and the closing phenylalanine or tryptophan. Each record gives: V gene, J gene, D gene, clone size, CDR3 protein, CDR3 DNA. The D gene is left open where the match is weak. For some rows the clone size is stated as once, few or many, or as a class when expanded; others skip it.

>TRBV7-2|TRBJ2-3|TRBD2|NA
CASSSDGGVDYSTDTQYF
TGTGCCAGCAGCTCCGATGGGGGGGTGGACTATAGCACAGATACGCAGTATTTT
>TRBV7-2|TRBJ1-1|NA|NA
CASSSSPGTEAFF
TGTGCCAGCAGCTCGTCCCCCGGCACTGAAGCTTTCTTT
>TRBV2|TRBJ2-2|NA|NA
CASTEQGTGELFF
TGTGCCAGCACCGAACAGGGCACCGGGGAGCTGTTTTTT
>TRBV11-2|TRBJ2-5|NA|NA
CASSFRVTGTETQYF
TGTGCCAGCAGCTTTCGGGTCACAGGGACGGAGACCCAGTACTTC
>TRBV11-2|TRBJ2-4|TRBD2|NA
CASSSGLAGYIQYF
TGTGCCAGCAGCTCGGGACTAGCAGGGTACATTCAGTACTTC
>TRBV5-1|TRBJ1-1|NA|NA
CASSGAQHTEAFF
TGCGCCAGCAGCGGGGCGCAGCACACTGAAGCTTTCTTT
>TRBV30|TRBJ1-2|NA|NA
CAWREASRRYTF
TGTGCCTGGCGGGAGGCCTCCCGCCGCTACACCTTC
>TRBV18|TRBJ1-1|NA|NA
CASSVGTNTEAFF
TGTGCCAGCTCAGTCGGGACAAACACTGAAGCTTTCTTT
>TRBV5-1|TRBJ2-1|TRBD2|NA
CASSLTSGTNSYNEQFF
TGCGCCAGCAGCTTGACTAGCGGAACTAACTCCTACAATGAGCAGTTCTTC
>TRBV7-9|TRBJ2-7|TRBD2|NA
CASSTTSGIYEQYF
TGTGCCAGCAGCACGACTAGCGGAATCTACGAGCAGTACTTC
>TRBV6-1|TRBJ2-1|TRBD2|NA
CASDPGLARREQFF
TGTGCCAGCGACCCGGGACTAGCGAGACGGGAGCAGTTCTTC
>TRBV5-1|TRBJ1-1|NA|NA
CASSLAGDTEAFF
TGCGCCAGCAGCTTGGCCGGGGACACTGAAGCTTTCTTT
>TRBV6-1|TRBJ1-5|NA|once
CASSDQGQVGNQPQHF
TGTGCCAGCAGTGATCAGGGCCAAGTGGGCAATCAGCCCCAGCATTTT
>TRBV29-1|TRBJ2-1|TRBD1|NA
CSVRDRGRLEQFF
TGCAGCGTGCGGGACAGGGGGCGACTTGAGCAGTTCTTC
>TRBV10-2|TRBJ2-1|TRBD1|few
CASKTGGNNEQFF
TGCGCCAGCAAAACAGGGGGTAACAATGAGCAGTTCTTC
>TRBV6-1|TRBJ2-1|NA|once
CASSEVSGSYNEQFF
TGTGCCAGCAGTGAAGTAAGCGGCTCCTACAATGAGCAGTTCTTC
>TRBV18|TRBJ2-7|TRBD2|NA
CASSPGLAGGMDEQYF
TGTGCCAGCTCACCAGGACTAGCGGGAGGTATGGACGAGCAGTACTTC
>TRBV11-3|TRBJ2-7|NA|NA
CASSQTGPSTRRDSSYEQYF
TGTGCCAGCAGCCAGACAGGGCCATCAACTCGGCGGGACAGCTCCTACGAGCAGTACTTC
>TRBV7-2|TRBJ2-3|TRBD2|NA
CASSSKRERITDTQYF
TGTGCCAGCAGCTCCAAGCGGGAGAGAATCACAGATACGCAGTATTTT
>TRBV14|TRBJ1-1|NA|NA
CASSVQGNTEAFF
TGTGCCAGCAGTGTACAGGGGAACACTGAAGCTTTCTTT
>TRBV21-1|TRBJ2-1|NA|medium-sized
CASSRIRSSGGPPYNEQFF
TGTGCCAGCAGCAGAATTAGGAGTAGCGGGGGCCCCCCCTACAATGAGCAGTTCTTC
>TRBV27|TRBJ2-1|TRBD2|NA
CASSLPVAGGEQFF
TGTGCCAGCAGTTTACCGGTTGCGGGGGGTGAGCAGTTCTTC
>TRBV5-1|TRBJ1-5|TRBD1|NA
CASSPGGTGDQPQHF
TGCGCCAGCAGCCCCGGCGGGACAGGGGATCAGCCCCAGCATTTT
>TRBV6-6|TRBJ2-5|TRBD1|once
CASRKTGEETQYF
TGTGCCAGCAGGAAGACAGGGGAAGAGACCCAGTACTTC
>TRBV10-3|TRBJ2-7|TRBD2|NA
CAISEAGTSASYEQYF
TGTGCCATCAGTGAGGCGGGGACTAGCGCTTCCTACGAGCAGTACTTC
>TRBV9|TRBJ2-3|TRBD2|NA
CASSTTSGTDTQYF
TGTGCCAGCAGCACCACTAGCGGCACAGATACGCAGTATTTT
>TRBV25-1|TRBJ1-3|NA|NA
CASSEYGGNGNTIYF
TGTGCCAGCAGTGAATATGGGGGCAATGGAAACACCATATATTTT
>TRBV5-1|TRBJ1-2|NA|NA
CASSLYRAQASGYTF
TGCGCCAGCAGCTTGTACAGGGCCCAGGCGTCTGGCTACACCTTC
>TRBV4-2|TRBJ2-7|TRBD2|NA
CASSQPSSGSGEQYF
TGTGCCAGCAGCCAACCTTCTAGCGGGAGTGGCGAGCAGTACTTC
>TRBV5-6|TRBJ2-3|NA|NA
CASSSGSDTQYF
TGTGCCAGCAGCTCAGGGTCAGATACGCAGTATTTT
>TRBV5-1|TRBJ2-7|TRBD1|NA
CASSLTGEWREQYF
TGCGCCAGCAGCTTGACAGGGGAATGGCGCGAGCAGTACTTC
>TRBV11-2|TRBJ1-5|TRBD1|NA
CASSLTGGNQPQHF
TGTGCCAGCAGCTTAACAGGGGGCAATCAGCCCCAGCATTTT
>TRBV7-9|TRBJ1-1|NA|NA
CASSFIGVNTEAFF
TGTGCCAGCAGCTTTATAGGGGTGAACACTGAAGCTTTCTTT
>TRBV28|TRBJ2-3|TRBD2|NA
CASSLERESDTQYF
TGTGCCAGCAGTTTGGAGCGGGAGTCAGATACGCAGTATTTT
>TRBV6-5|TRBJ2-3|NA|NA
CASSYSDRGFIDTQYF
TGTGCCAGCAGTTACTCGGACAGAGGGTTTATAGATACGCAGTATTTT
>TRBV19|TRBJ1-5|NA|NA
CASSTIAEESNQPQHF
TGTGCCAGTAGTACGATAGCTGAGGAGAGCAATCAGCCCCAGCATTTT
>TRBV19|TRBJ1-5|TRBD1|NA
CASSILKGARQPQHF
TGTGCCAGTAGTATCCTTAAGGGGGCGCGGCAGCCCCAGCATTTT
>TRBV25-1|TRBJ2-5|TRBD1|NA
CASSESGTGGRETQYF
TGTGCCAGCAGTGAATCCGGGACAGGGGGCAGAGAGACCCAGTACTTC
>TRBV5-8|TRBJ1-1|NA|NA
CASSTGDGEGTEAFF
TGTGCCAGCAGCACGGGGGACGGAGAGGGCACTGAAGCTTTCTTT
>TRBV6-4|TRBJ1-2|TRBD1|NA
CASSLNRGDYGYTF
TGTGCCAGCAGCTTGAACAGGGGCGACTATGGCTACACCTTC
>TRBV2|TRBJ2-7|TRBD1|NA
CASSGDSNSYEQYF
TGTGCCAGCAGTGGGGACAGCAACTCTTACGAGCAGTACTTC
>TRBV19|TRBJ1-1|NA|few
CASAGYSDPEAFF
TGTGCCAGTGCAGGGTATTCGGATCCTGAAGCTTTCTTT
>TRBV2|TRBJ2-7|NA|NA
CASSDGRVAYEQYF
TGTGCCAGCAGTGACGGGCGGGTCGCTTACGAGCAGTACTTC
>TRBV10-3|TRBJ2-7|NA|few
CAISGENPGLSSYEQYF
TGTGCCATCAGTGGTGAAAATCCGGGACTGAGTTCCTACGAGCAGTACTTC
>TRBV5-1|TRBJ2-1|TRBD1|NA
CASREDRSYNEQFF
TGCGCCAGCAGGGAGGACAGGTCCTACAATGAGCAGTTCTTC
>TRBV7-8|TRBJ2-7|NA|NA
CASSFTDSYEQYF
TGTGCCAGCAGCTTCACTGACAGCTACGAGCAGTACTTC
>TRBV11-2|TRBJ2-7|TRBD1|NA
CASLGQGNEQYF
TGTGCCTCCTTAGGACAGGGCAACGAGCAGTACTTC
>TRBV4-1|TRBJ1-4|TRBD1|once
CASSRPGTGNEKLFF
TGCGCCAGCAGCCGCCCCGGGACAGGGAATGAAAAACTGTTTTTT
>TRBV11-1|TRBJ2-3|NA|NA
CASSLSGFSTDTQYF
TGTGCCAGCAGCCTCAGCGGGTTCAGCACAGATACGCAGTATTTT
>TRBV4-1|TRBJ2-3|TRBD1|NA
CASSQSGQGTDTQYF
TGCGCCAGCAGCCAATCCGGACAGGGCACAGATACGCAGTATTTT
>TRBV7-3|TRBJ2-3|TRBD1|NA
CASSGQGADTQYF
TGTGCCAGCAGCGGACAGGGGGCAGATACGCAGTATTTT
>TRBV27|TRBJ1-5|NA|NA
CASSIGSGFGQPQHF
TGTGCCAGCAGCATAGGGTCAGGGTTCGGTCAGCCCCAGCATTTT
>TRBV28|TRBJ2-7|NA|NA
CASSTTRGKLYEQYF
TGTGCCAGCAGCACTACCCGGGGTAAACTCTACGAGCAGTACTTC